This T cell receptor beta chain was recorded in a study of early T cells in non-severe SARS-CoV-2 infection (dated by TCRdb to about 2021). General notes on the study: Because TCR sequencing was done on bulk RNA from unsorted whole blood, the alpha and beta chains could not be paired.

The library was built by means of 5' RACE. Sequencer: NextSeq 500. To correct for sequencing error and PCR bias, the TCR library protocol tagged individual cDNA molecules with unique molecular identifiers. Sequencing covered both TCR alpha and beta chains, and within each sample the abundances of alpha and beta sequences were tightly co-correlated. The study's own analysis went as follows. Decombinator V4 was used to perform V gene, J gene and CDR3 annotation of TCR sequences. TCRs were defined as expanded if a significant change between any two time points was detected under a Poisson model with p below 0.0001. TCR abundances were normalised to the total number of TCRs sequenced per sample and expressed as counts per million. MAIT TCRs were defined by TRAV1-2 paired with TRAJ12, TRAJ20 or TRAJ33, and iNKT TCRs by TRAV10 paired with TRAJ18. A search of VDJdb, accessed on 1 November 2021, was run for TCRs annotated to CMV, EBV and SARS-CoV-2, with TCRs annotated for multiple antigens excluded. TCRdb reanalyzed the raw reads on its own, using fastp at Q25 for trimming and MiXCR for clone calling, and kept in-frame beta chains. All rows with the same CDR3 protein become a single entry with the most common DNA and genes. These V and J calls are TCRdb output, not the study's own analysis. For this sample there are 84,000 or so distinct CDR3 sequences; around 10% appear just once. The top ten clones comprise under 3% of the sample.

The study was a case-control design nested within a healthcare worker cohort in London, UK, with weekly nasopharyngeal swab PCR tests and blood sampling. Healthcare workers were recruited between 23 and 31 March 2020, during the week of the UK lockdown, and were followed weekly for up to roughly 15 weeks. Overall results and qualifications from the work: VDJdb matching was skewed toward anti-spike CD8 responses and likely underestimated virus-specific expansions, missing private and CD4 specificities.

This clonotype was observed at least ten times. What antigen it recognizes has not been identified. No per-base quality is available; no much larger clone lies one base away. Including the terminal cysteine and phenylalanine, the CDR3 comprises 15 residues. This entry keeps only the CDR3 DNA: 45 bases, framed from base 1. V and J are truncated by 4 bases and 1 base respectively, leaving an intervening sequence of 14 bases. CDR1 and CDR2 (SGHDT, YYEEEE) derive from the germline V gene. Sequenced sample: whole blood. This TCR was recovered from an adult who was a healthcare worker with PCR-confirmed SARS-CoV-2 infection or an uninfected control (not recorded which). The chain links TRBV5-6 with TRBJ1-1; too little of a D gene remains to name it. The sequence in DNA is TGTGCCAGCAGCCTAGGACCGCGTACGAACACTGAAGCTTTCTTT. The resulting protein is CASSLGPRTNTEAFF.